Listed here are 25 T cell receptor beta chains from one sample, sequenced in a study of T cell repertoires in aging, cancer and after chemotherapy. The template was genomic DNA from peripheral blood, not RNA. A mixed TRB-A/B primer pool amplified rearranged TRB by multiplex touch-down PCR. TCRdb re-called the multiplex PCR reads with MiXCR, one entry per CDR3 protein. Of several thousand distinct CDR3 sequences listed, roughly 20% were seen once; the top ten hold around 15%. Material for sequencing was blood. Receptors were obtained from a human donor with a blood cancer.

This clonotype is deemed medium-sized. V is TRBV5-6 and J is TRBJ2-3; D is unclear. Germline loops: CDR1 SGHDT, CDR2 YYEEEE. CDR3 length: 14 amino acids. V was cut by 0 bases and J by 0 bases, with 5 bases left in between. The CDR3 nucleotides read TGTGCCAGCAGCTTGGGACTCAGCACAGATACGCAGTATTTT. Translated, it gives CASSLGLSTDTQYF.

This clonotype is medium-sized within its sample. V and J are TRBV18 and TRBJ2-7; tentative D call: TRBD2 (5 bases). Germline loops: CDR1 KGHSH, CDR2 LQKENI. CDR3 length: 16 amino acids. Between the trimmed V and J ends, which lost 1 base and 1 base, there was a span of 14 bases. The CDR3 loop is CASSPLRGFGSYEQYF. The CDR3 region has the DNA TGTGCCAGCTCACCACTCCGGGGATTCGGTTCCTACGAGCAGTACTTC.

Notes on this clonotype: Compared with germline, one end of the junction differs, possibly owing to a read error. The chain employs TRBV5-4 and TRBJ2-7; D may be TRBD1 or TRBD2 (5 bases each). Germline CDR1 and CDR2: SGHNT and YYREEE (reference sequence). The CDR3 totals 14 residues. Here the CDR3 DNA reads TGCGCCAGCAGCTTGGGGGACGGCTTCTACGAGCAGTACTTC. This codes for CASSLGDGFYEQYF.

This clonotype is labeled medium-sized. This chain joins TRBV19 and TRBJ2-7, with D possibly matching TRBD1 (5 bases). The V end lost 5 bases, the J end lost 0 bases, and 14 bases lay between the germline ends. This CDR3 region has 15 residues. Germline CDR1 LNHDA, CDR2 SQIVND (reference sequence). In nucleotides, the CDR3 is TGTGCCAGTAGTCCACCAGGGTATAGCTCCTACGAGCAGTACTTC. It specifies CASSPPGYSSYEQYF. The whole variable domain, remainder taken from reference TRBV19 and TRBJ2-7, is DGGITQSPKYLFRKEGQNVTLSCEQNLNHDAMYWYRQDPGQGLRLIYYSQIVNDFQKGDIAEGYSVSREKKESFPLTVTSAQKNPTAFYLCASSPPGYSSYEQYFGPGTRLTVT.

This clonotype counts as large (0.1 to 1%). The chain has TRBV30 and TRBJ2-1; D not certain. The CDR3 is made up of 13 amino acids. Trimming removed 1 base at V and 7 bases at J, with 11 bases between. CDR1 is GTSNPN, CDR2 SVGIG, per germline (reference sequence). CDR3 sequence: CAWSDGSRNEQFF. The DNA of the CDR3 is TGTGCCTGGAGTGACGGTTCCCGGAATGAGCAGTTCTTC.

In its sample, this clonotype is medium-sized. V is TRBV6-1 and J is TRBJ2-5; D remains unclear. Germline V CDR1 and CDR2: MNHNS, SASEGT. V gave up 4 bases and J gave up 7 bases, with 13 bases separating them. The CDR3 is made up of 13 amino acids. The CDR3 loop reads CASSARSVGTQYF. In DNA form, the CDR3 reads TGTGCCAGCAGTGCACGGTCCGTCGGGACCCAGTACTTC.

As concerns this clonotype: A clone one base away is much larger, so this may be a read error. The chain links TRBV6-2 or TRBV6-3 to TRBJ2-3, with 9 bases that match TRBD1. Per the germline V gene, CDR1 is MNHEY and CDR2 is SVGEGT. The CDR3 contains 16 residues. CDR3 DNA: TGTGCCAGCAGTCATGGACAGGGGCTTTACACAAATACGCAGTATTTT. Translated, it gives CASSHGQGLYTNTQYF.

With respect to this clonotype: With a much larger clone just one base away, this may be a read error. The V gene is TRBV19, the J gene TRBJ1-3; D call uncertain. CDR1 is LNHDA, CDR2 SQIVND, per germline (reference sequence). With 6 bases removed from V and 0 bases from J, the gap between germline ends came to 18 bases. This CDR3 has 17 residues. This CDR3 reads CASSYSSRHPSGNTIYF. Written as DNA, the CDR3 is TGTGCCAGTAGCTATTCCTCCAGGCATCCCTCTGGAAACACCATATATTTT.

This clonotype has more than one count but fewer than ten. As DNA, the CDR3 is TGTGCTAGTTGGGGGGGGGGCGGAGATACGCAGTATTTT. It specifies CASWGGGGDTQYF. V usage is TRBV12-5 and J usage is TRBJ2-3, with D tentatively TRBD2 (7 bases). CDR3 length: 13 amino acids. CDR1 and CDR2 from the germline V gene are LGHNT and FRNRAP. Deletions cut 8 bases from V and 5 bases from J, with 14 bases between.

V is TRBV9 and J is TRBJ2-5; D assignment may be TRBD1 or TRBD2 (6 bases each). There are 14 residues in the CDR3. Germline-derived CDR1 and CDR2 are SGDLS and YYNGEE. Trimming pared 0 bases from V and 5 bases from J, leaving 11 bases between. The CDR3 region is CASSVGTGRETQYF. CDR3 nucleotides: TGTGCCAGCAGCGTAGGAACAGGGAGGGAGACCCAGTACTTC.

This clonotype was observed a few times. The chain uses TRBV20-1 and TRBJ1-1; D gene unclear. Germline CDR1 is DFQATT and CDR2 is SNEGSKA (reference sequence). The CDR3 is made up of 11 amino acids. V lost 6 bases to trimming and J lost 3 bases, with 8 bases between them. CDR3 DNA: TGCAGTGCGGAGTCCTACACTGAAGCTTTCTTT. It specifies CSAESYTEAFF.

This clonotype is medium-sized. The chain has TRBV30 and TRBJ1-3; D is perhaps TRBD1 (5 bases). The CDR3 is made up of 14 amino acids. V shed 0 bases and J shed 2 bases, with 8 bases lying between them. CDR1 GTSNPN and CDR2 SVGIG come from the germline V gene (reference sequence). As DNA, the CDR3 is TGTGCCTGGAGTGTTTGGGGGGCTGGAAACACCATATATTTT. Encoded protein: CAWSVWGAGNTIYF.

Relative to its sample, this clonotype is medium-sized. This chain uses TRBV30 with TRBJ1-4; TRBD1 matches 8 bases. The CDR3 is 15 residues long. Trimming at V came to 2 bases and at J to 3 bases, leaving 5 bases not matched to a gene. CDR1 and CDR2 from the germline V gene are GTSNPN and SVGIG (reference sequence). CDR3 residues: CAWSPKDRANEKLFF. Here the CDR3 DNA reads TGTGCCTGGAGTCCAAAGGACAGGGCTAATGAAAAACTGTTTTTT.

This clonotype is medium-sized in the sample. The rearrangement uses TRBV19 and TRBJ1-5; TRBD1 might be the D (6 bases). The CDR3 loop spans 15 amino acids. Looked up from germline, CDR1 is LNHDA and CDR2 is SQIVND (reference sequence). V lost 4 bases, J lost 3 bases, and 13 bases lay in between. The CDR3 DNA follows: TGTGCCAGTAGTACGGACAGCCGCTACAATCAGCCCCAGCATTTT. Translated, it gives CASSTDSRYNQPQHF.

By share of the sample, this clonotype is medium-sized. The rearrangement joins TRBV5-4 to TRBJ2-3; 9 nucleotides match TRBD2. From germline, CDR1 is SGHNT and CDR2 YYREEE (reference sequence). The J segment lost 2 bases and the V segment lost 0 bases, leaving 13 bases of the junction unmatched. The CDR3 totals 19 residues. The CDR3 reads CASSLAISGGPLPTDTQYF. Here the CDR3 DNA reads TGTGCCAGCAGCTTGGCCATTAGCGGGGGCCCTTTACCCACAGATACGCAGTATTTT.

This clonotype is medium-sized by share. The chain uses TRBV30 and TRBJ1-2; a weak D match, TRBD1 (5 bases). V lost 1 base and J lost 0, with 15 bases in between. This CDR3 has 16 residues. CDR1 is GTSNPN and CDR2 is SVGIG in the germline V gene (reference sequence). The CDR3 coding sequence is TGTGCCTGGAGTGCCGTGGGCAGGGACCCTAACTATGGCTACACCTTC. Translating gives CAWSAVGRDPNYGYTF.

This clonotype counts as medium-sized. J is TRBJ2-3 and V is TRBV6-1; the D is unclear. V was pared by 0 bases and J by 5 bases, with 6 bases between. The CDR3 length is 13 residues. From germline, CDR1 is MNHNS and CDR2 SASEGT. CDR3 loop: CASSEAHGDTQYF. The DNA for the CDR3 is TGTGCCAGCAGTGAAGCGCATGGAGATACGCAGTATTTT.

This clonotype turned up a few times. The CDR3 bases are TGTGCCAGCAGCCCAATCGGAGGAGGGAACGGGGAGACCCAGTACTTC. Translation gives CASSPIGGGNGETQYF. The rearrangement joins TRBV7-2 to TRBJ2-5, with D perhaps TRBD2 (6 bases). The CDR3 runs 16 residues. Trimming left V 5 bases short and J 5 bases short, with 21 bases between. CDR1 and CDR2 from the germline V gene are SGHTA and FQGNSA.

The V and J genes are TRBV19 and TRBJ2-7, with TRBD2 matching over 7 bases. Germline CDR1 reads LNHDA; CDR2 reads SQIVND (reference sequence). CDR3 length: 14 residues. The trim removed 11 bases at V and 3 bases at J, leaving 13 bases unmatched. CDR3 residues: CASVVREGYYEQYF. CDR3 nucleotide sequence: TGTGCCTCAGTAGTCAGGGAGGGTTACTACGAGCAGTACTTC.

In its sample, this clonotype was seen a few times. This chain uses TRBV24-1 with TRBJ1-2; TRBD1 might be the D (6 bases). With 4 bases removed from V and 4 bases from J, the gap between germline ends came to 12 bases. CDR1 is KGHDR and CDR2 is SFDVKD in the germline V gene. The CDR3 spans 14 residues. CDR3 coding DNA: TGTGCCACCAGTGACTCGGGACACAGCTATGGCTACACCTTC. This translates into CATSDSGHSYGYTF.

In this sample, this clonotype is medium-sized (0.01 to 0.1%). The genes are TRBV5-4 and TRBJ2-3, with 15 bases matching TRBD2. The length of the CDR3 is 19 residues. With V trimmed by 4 bases and J by 5 bases, 14 bases remained unmatched. CDR1 and CDR2 (germline): SGHNT, YYREEE (reference sequence). The CDR3 DNA reads as TGTGCCAGCAGCCCGGAGATAGGACTAGCGGGGGGGCGGGTAGATACGCAGTATTTT. Amino acids: CASSPEIGLAGGRVDTQYF.

By share, this clonotype counts as medium-sized. The chain carries TRBV15 and TRBJ1-2; no reliable D call. The CDR3 extends over 13 amino acids. V was trimmed by 4 bases and J by 8 bases, leaving 14 bases between them. The V gene's germline CDR1 is LNHNV and CDR2 YYDKDF (reference sequence). The CDR3: CATSIGRERGYTF. DNA of the CDR3: TGTGCCACCAGCATAGGACGGGAGAGAGGCTACACCTTC.

This clonotype was recorded a few times. The chain combines TRBV5-5 with TRBJ1-4; D remains unclear. The germline V and J ends were trimmed by 0 bases and 6 bases, with 12 bases remaining between them. Germline-derived CDR1 and CDR2 are SGHKS and YYEKEE (reference sequence). The CDR3 has 15 amino acids. Written as DNA, the CDR3 is TGTGCCAGCAGCTTGGACGGCCGAGCCTATGAAAAACTGTTTTTT. Translation gives CASSLDGRAYEKLFF.

The gene calls are TRBV19 and TRBJ1-1, with TRBD1 matching 7 bases. The V segment lost 4 bases and the J segment 0 bases; nucleotides outside the gene matches: 17. Germline CDR1 is LNHDA and CDR2 is SQIVND (reference sequence). This CDR3 comprises 19 residues. The CDR3 protein is CASSTPPSGGGRMNTEAFF. DNA of the CDR3: TGTGCCAGTAGTACTCCCCCCTCGGGAGGGGGCAGGATGAACACTGAAGCTTTCTTT.

By proportion, this clonotype is medium-sized. The genes are TRBV19 and TRBJ2-2, with D possibly matching TRBD1 (7 bases). Trimming pared 6 bases from V and 7 bases from J, leaving 12 bases between. The CDR3 is made up of 13 amino acids. Germline V gene lookup returns CDR1 LNHDA and CDR2 SQIVND (reference sequence). The CDR3 DNA reads TGTGCCAGTAGGGAGGGGGCGGTCGGGGAGCTGTTTTTT. Its translation: CASREGAVGELFF.